These T cell receptor beta chains were read from a single sample in a study of T cell responses to AZD1222 COVID-19 vaccine. Some clones are missing from TCRdb's copy, which holds only in-frame ones; the method was immunoSEQ multiplex PCR. The sample consists of about 150,000 clones, 90% to 95% of them appearing once. This specimen was peripheral blood, taken on day 0 of AZD1222 vaccination. The receptors originated from an adult in good health. Both conserved end residues are part of each CDR3. A D gene is named only where the DNA matches it firmly. Rows may omit the clone size; those that give it use once, few, many or a size class.

>TRBV10-1|TRBD2|TRBJ2-1|once
TGCGCCAGCAGTCGACTAGCGGGAGCGATAGACAATGAGCAGTTCTTC
CASSRLAGAIDNEQFF
>TRBV3-1/TRBV3-2|TRBD2|TRBJ2-1|NA
TGTGCCAGCAGCCATATACTAGCGGGGGGTTTAAATGAGCAGTTCTTC
CASSHILAGGLNEQFF
>TRBV11-1|NA|TRBJ1-1|NA
TGTGCCAGCAGCGTTCCCCTCGCGAGGAGGAACACTGAAGCTTTCTTT
CASSVPLARRNTEAFF
>TRBV14|TRBD1|TRBJ2-5|NA
TGTGCCAGCAGCCAACCGGGACAGGGGGTAAGAGAGACCCAGTACTTC
CASSQPGQGVRETQYF
>TRBV3-1/TRBV3-2|NA|TRBJ1-5|NA
TGTGCCAGCAGCCTCTCCGAGGCAGGGCCCCAGCATTTT
CASSLSEAGPQHF
>TRBV4-1|NA|TRBJ1-2|NA
TGCGCCAGCAGCCAAAGTTCGGATGGGCTAGGGGGCTACACCTTC
CASSQSSDGLGGYTF
>TRBV10-3|TRBD1|TRBJ1-1|NA
TGTGCCATCAGTGATCGGGACAGGGAACTTGAAGCTTTCTTT
CAISDRDRELEAFF
>TRBV6-6|TRBD1|TRBJ1-4|NA
TGTGCCAGCAGTCAAAGACAGGGAATTTCGACTAATGAAAAACTGTTTTTT
CASSQRQGISTNEKLFF
>TRBV2|TRBD2|TRBJ2-1|NA
TGTGCCAGCAACGGACTAGCGTCGATTGTTGAGCAGTTCTTC
CASNGLASIVEQFF
>TRBV21-1|NA|TRBJ1-2|NA
TGTGCCAGCAGCAAAGGACAGGGGCGACCCTATGGCTACACCTTC
CASSKGQGRPYGYTF
>TRBV30|NA|TRBJ2-1|NA
TGTGCCTGGAGTCACGCAACCGATGAGCAGTTCTTC
CAWSHATDEQFF
>TRBV2|NA|TRBJ1-2|NA
TGTGCCAGCAGTGAAAAAGGAAGACGACGGAATAGGCACTATGGCTACACCTTC
CASSEKGRRRNRHYGYTF
>TRBV11-3|NA|TRBJ2-1|NA
TGTGCCAGCAGCTTAGGTTACGGGTATACTGACAATGAGCAGTTCTTC
CASSLGYGYTDNEQFF
>TRBV7-6|TRBD2|TRBJ2-7|NA
TGTGCCAGCAGCTGGGGGACTAGCGGGGGGTCTCCCTACGAGCAGTACTTC
CASSWGTSGGSPYEQYF
>TRBV6-5|TRBD1|TRBJ1-2|NA
TGTGCCAGCAGTCCAGGACAGGCGAACCTCGGCTACACCTTC
CASSPGQANLGYTF
>TRBV10-3|NA|TRBJ1-6|NA
TGTGCCATCAGTGAAATGAGCTCCTATAATTCACCCCTCCACTTT
CAISEMSSYNSPLHF
>TRBV7-8|TRBD1|TRBJ1-5|NA
TGTGCCAGCAGCCTCGGGACAGGGGGCGGTCAGCCCCAGCATTTT
CASSLGTGGGQPQHF
>TRBV19|NA|TRBJ1-1|NA
TGTGCCAGTAGTACCCATAAGGGGGGCAAGGACACTGAAGCTTTCTTT
CASSTHKGGKDTEAFF
>TRBV6-5|NA|TRBJ1-4|NA
TGTGCCAGATCTGAGGCAACTAATGAAAAACTGTTTTTT
CARSEATNEKLFF
>TRBV19|NA|TRBJ2-3|NA
TGTGCCAGCCGAATAACAGATACGCAGTATTTT
CASRITDTQYF
>TRBV18|TRBD1|TRBJ1-4|NA
TGTGCCAGCTCACCGGTTCCCCCGACAGGGGGGAATGAAAAACTGTTTTTT
CASSPVPPTGGNEKLFF
>TRBV27|TRBD1|TRBJ2-5|NA
TGTGCCAGCAGTTTATATGGGACAGGGGATTGGGAGACCCAGTACTTC
CASSLYGTGDWETQYF
>TRBV10-3|TRBD1|TRBJ2-7|few
TGTGCCATCAGTGACAAACAGGGGATAAACGAGCAGTACTTC
CAISDKQGINEQYF